One sample yielded the 27 T cell receptor beta chains listed below, sequenced in a study of shared clonotypes between healthy human individuals. The data were produced by immunoSEQ multiplex PCR, yet TCRdb's version contains in-frame clones alone and is incomplete. The sample shows roughly 1.5 million clones, 95% to 99% of them seen only once. The source material was naive CD4+ T cells sorted from blood. Noted subset: CD45RA+ positively selected. The receptor source for this set is a man younger than 40 in good health.

The chain couples TRBV5-5 to TRBJ1-1; TRBD1 might be the D (5 bases). The CDR3 runs to 14 residues. Germline-derived CDR1 and CDR2 are SGHKS and YYEKEE (reference sequence). V was trimmed by 4 bases and J by 5 bases, leaving 15 bases between them. Here the CDR3 DNA reads TGTGCCAGCAGCAGTATCAGGGTAGGGACTGAAGCTTTCTTT. Its protein product is CASSSIRVGTEAFF.

J is TRBJ2-2 and V is TRBV9; perhaps TRBD2 as D (5 bases). This CDR3 is built from 16 residues. Trimming left V 0 bases short and J 1 base short, with 10 bases between. The germline V gene has CDR1 SGDLS and CDR2 YYNGEE. CDR3 nucleotides: TGTGCCAGCAGCGTAGAGATCGGGATGAACACCGGGGAGCTGTTTTTT. This encodes CASSVEIGMNTGELFF. The full variable domain, rest sourced from reference TRBV9 and TRBJ2-2, is DSGVTQTPKHLITATGQRVTLRCSPRSGDLSVYWYQQSLDQGLQFLIQYYNGEERAKGNILERFSAQQFPDLHSELNLSSLELGDSALYFCASSVEIGMNTGELFFGEGSRLTVL.

This chain joins TRBV2 and TRBJ2-3; D call uncertain. The CDR3 totals 13 residues. Germline-derived CDR1 and CDR2 are SNHLY and FYNNEI. Trimming cost V 3 bases and J 3 bases, with 7 bases left between them. CDR3 DNA: TGTGCCAGCAGTGACGGGTGGACAGATACGCAGTATTTT. Amino acid sequence: CASSDGWTDTQYF.

This clone was counted a single time. The chain is built from TRBV5-8 and TRBJ2-1; 7 bases are a match to TRBD1. The V and J ends lost 0 bases and 9 bases, in that order; junction bases with no gene match: 9. This CDR3 region has 15 residues. Germline values: CDR1 SGHTS, CDR2 YDEGEE. For the CDR3, the DNA is TGTGCCAGCAGCTTGGGGACAGGCTCACTCGGTGAGCAGTTCTTC. Translated: CASSLGTGSLGEQFF. Full variable domain (rest looked up from reference TRBV5-8 and TRBJ2-1): EAGVTQSPTHLIKTRGQQATLRCSPISGHTSVYWYQQALGLGLQFLLWYDEGEERNRGNFPPRFSGRQFPNYSSELNVNALELEDSALYLCASSLGTGSLGEQFFGPGTRLTVL.

The chain couples TRBV7-8 to TRBJ2-5, with TRBD1 as a possible D gene (6 bases). The CDR3 loop spans 13 amino acids. CDR1 SGHVS and CDR2 FQNEAQ come from the germline V gene. Trimming pared 4 bases from V and 7 bases from J, leaving 13 bases between. CDR3 region: CASSSTGTVTQYF. Here the CDR3 DNA reads TGTGCCAGCAGCTCCACAGGGACCGTGACCCAGTACTTC.

The chain couples TRBV12-5 to TRBJ2-7; no firm D call. CDR3 length: 12 residues. V lost 3 bases and J lost 5, with 8 bases in between. Per the germline V gene, CDR1 is LGHNT and CDR2 is FRNRAP. CDR3 DNA sequence: TGTGCTAGTGGTTTTGGGTGGGACGAGCAGTACTTC. It yields the protein CASGFGWDEQYF.

On this clone: The junction differs from germline at one of its ends, possibly a read error. The identical CDR3 is also encoded by other nucleotide sequences in the sample. This chain links TRBV29-1 with TRBJ1-4; D not certain. Germline CDR1 reads SQVTM; CDR2 reads ANQGSEA. This CDR3 region has 14 residues. The CDR3 here is CSVVEDTTNEKLFF. The DNA of the CDR3 is TGCAGCGTTGTTGAGGATACAACTAATGAAAAGCTGTTTTTT.

This chain connects TRBV5-1 to TRBJ2-7, with D possibly matching TRBD1 (6 bases). Looked up from germline, CDR1 is SGHRS and CDR2 is YFSETQ. The V end was cut by 4 bases, the J end by 4 bases, with 21 bases between. The CDR3 is made up of 16 amino acids. CDR3 protein: CASSRTTGSPFYEQYF. The CDR3 region has the DNA TGCGCCAGCAGCAGAACCACAGGGAGCCCCTTTTACGAGCAGTACTTC. Combining the CDR3 with reference TRBV5-1 and TRBJ2-7 gives the whole variable domain KAGVTQTPRYLIKTRGQQVTLSCSPISGHRSVSWYQQTPGQGLQFLFEYFSETQRNKGNFPGRFSGRQFSNSRSEMNVSTLELGDSALYLCASSRTTGSPFYEQYFGPGTRLTVT.

The V gene is TRBV14, the J gene TRBJ2-7; unclear D gene. The CDR3 extends over 13 amino acids. From germline, CDR1 is SGHDN and CDR2 FVKESK. Trimming cost V 4 bases and J 6 bases, with 13 bases left between them. The CDR3 DNA reads TGTGCCAGCAGCCCTACGGCTCGTTCCGAGCAGTACTTC. Its translation: CASSPTARSEQYF.

V is TRBV5-1 and J is TRBJ2-5; D remains unclear. With 0 bases removed from V and 5 bases from J, the gap between germline ends came to 11 bases. Germline CDR1 SGHRS, CDR2 YFSETQ. The CDR3 runs to 14 residues. The CDR3 nucleotides are TGCGCCAGCAGCTTGGAGGCTTATTCCGAGACCCAGTACTTC. Translated: CASSLEAYSETQYF. Variable domain in full (rest from reference TRBV5-1 and TRBJ2-5): KAGVTQTPRYLIKTRGQQVTLSCSPISGHRSVSWYQQTPGQGLQFLFEYFSETQRNKGNFPGRFSGRQFSNSRSEMNVSTLELGDSALYLCASSLEAYSETQYFGPGTRLLVL.

V is TRBV7-3 and J is TRBJ2-2; D is unclear. Trimming left V 1 base short and J 0 bases short, with 9 bases between. The CDR3 contains 16 residues. Germline V lookup: CDR1 SGHTA, CDR2 FQGTGA. Here the CDR3 reads CASSLNGISNTGELFF. Here the CDR3 DNA reads TGTGCCAGCAGCTTAAACGGAATCTCGAACACCGGGGAGCTGTTTTTT.

J is TRBJ1-2 and V is TRBV5-6; D may be TRBD1 (5 bases). The germline V and J ends were trimmed by 4 bases and 7 bases, with 14 bases remaining between them. Germline loops: CDR1 SGHDT, CDR2 YYEEEE. The CDR3 loop spans 13 amino acids. As DNA, the CDR3 is TGTGCCAGCAGCGGGGGACTGCTTGGTGGCTACACCTTC. Protein sequence: CASSGGLLGGYTF.

The chain recombines TRBV6-5 with TRBJ2-7; 11 nucleotides match TRBD2. The V gene end was trimmed by 0 bases and the J gene end by 4 bases; junction bases not matched to a gene: 5. This CDR3 spans 16 amino acids. The germline CDR1 and CDR2 sequences are MNHEY and SVGAGI. In DNA, the CDR3 is TGTGCCAGCAGTTACTCACCGACTAGCGGGGTTTACGAGCAGTACTTC. It specifies CASSYSPTSGVYEQYF.

V is TRBV6-6 and J is TRBJ1-2; 8 nucleotides match TRBD1. Germline V gene lookup returns CDR1 MNHNY and CDR2 SVGAGI (reference sequence). V lost 5 bases to trimming and J lost 4 bases; unmatched junction nucleotides: 9. This CDR3 has 15 residues. CDR3 sequence reads: CASSDHRTGSYGYTF. The CDR3 region has the DNA TGTGCCAGCAGTGACCACAGGACAGGGAGCTATGGCTACACCTTC.

Worth noting for this clone: The same CDR3 also results from other DNA sequences found in this sample. J is TRBJ2-5 and V is TRBV2; D is possibly TRBD1 (6 bases). From germline, CDR1 is SNHLY and CDR2 FYNNEI. The CDR3 contains 13 residues. The germline V and J ends were trimmed by 7 bases and 2 bases, with 11 bases remaining between them. CDR3 residues: CASNPGQQETQYF. CDR3 coding DNA: TGTGCCAGCAACCCCGGACAGCAAGAGACCCAGTACTTC. The full variable domain, its missing parts supplied by reference TRBV2 and TRBJ2-5, is EPEVTQTPSHQVTQMGQEVILRCVPISNHLYFYWYRQILGQKVEFLVSFYNNEISEKSEIFDDQFSVERPDGSNFTLKIRSTKLEDSAMYFCASNPGQQETQYFGPGTRLLVL.

V is TRBV9 and J is TRBJ1-4; the D gene is possibly TRBD1 (5 bases). Germline values: CDR1 SGDLS, CDR2 YYNGEE. CDR3 length: 15 amino acids. V shed 2 bases and J shed 3 bases, with 11 bases lying between them. The CDR3 DNA sequence: TGTGCCAGCAGCGTCGGGACTACGCCTAATGAAAAACTGTTTTTT. It codes for CASSVGTTPNEKLFF. Full variable domain (rest looked up from reference TRBV9 and TRBJ1-4): DSGVTQTPKHLITATGQRVTLRCSPRSGDLSVYWYQQSLDQGLQFLIQYYNGEERAKGNILERFSAQQFPDLHSELNLSSLELGDSALYFCASSVGTTPNEKLFFGSGTQLSVL.

The rearrangement links TRBV2 to TRBJ2-1; TRBD2 matches 7 bases. The V and J ends lost 4 bases and 4 bases, in that order; junction bases with no gene match: 7. The CDR3 sequence is 15 residues long. Germline V gene data show CDR1 as SNHLY and CDR2 as FYNNEI. This CDR3 is CASSGGRVGYNEQFF. For the CDR3, the DNA is TGTGCCAGCAGTGGCGGGAGAGTGGGATACAATGAGCAGTTCTTC.

This chain connects TRBV7-9 to TRBJ2-1, with D possibly being TRBD2 (6 bases). V lost 5 bases and J 0 bases, leaving 11 bases between the germline ends. Germline CDR1 reads SEHNR; CDR2 reads FQNEAQ (reference sequence). The CDR3 is made up of 15 amino acids. The CDR3 spells CASSQQTSSYNEQFF. The CDR3 nucleotides are TGTGCCAGCAGCCAGCAGACTAGCTCCTACAATGAGCAGTTCTTC. Variable domain in full (rest from reference TRBV7-9 and TRBJ2-1): DTGVSQNPRHKITKRGQNVTFRCDPISEHNRLYWYRQTLGQGPEFLTYFQNEAQLEKSRLLSDRFSAERPKGSFSTLEIQRTEQGDSAMYLCASSQQTSSYNEQFFGPGTRLTVL.

The CDR3 nucleotides read TGCGCCAGCAGCCAATTTGGGGATTGGGCAGACTATGGCTACACCTTC. Residues: CASSQFGDWADYGYTF. V usage is TRBV4-1 and J usage is TRBJ1-2; D uncertain. V was pared by 2 bases and J by 3 bases, with 16 bases between. The CDR3 runs 16 residues. Germline CDR1 MGHRA, CDR2 YSYEKL.

This chain uses TRBV5-6 with TRBJ2-1, with D possibly matching TRBD1 (6 bases). V was shortened by 3 bases and J by 0 bases, with 10 bases between the two germline ends. From germline, CDR1 is SGHDT and CDR2 YYEEEE. This CDR3 spans 15 amino acids. CDR3 sequence: CASSSWGPSYNEQFF. CDR3 DNA sequence: TGTGCCAGCAGCTCCTGGGGGCCCTCCTACAATGAGCAGTTCTTC.

The CDR3 DNA sequence: TGTGCCAGCAGTGATCTGGGCAGGCCGGAGGAAAAACTGTTTTTT. Amino acid sequence: CASSDLGRPEEKLFF. V is TRBV25-1 and J is TRBJ1-4, with D unresolved. The CDR3 is 15 residues long. V was cut by 3 bases and J by 8 bases, with 16 bases left in between. Germline lookup yields CDR1 MGHDK and CDR2 SYGVNS.

The V and J genes are TRBV7-2 and TRBJ2-7, with D tentatively TRBD1 (6 bases). Trimming took off 3 bases at V and 3 bases at J, with 9 bases between the two ends. The CDR3 extends over 13 amino acids. CDR1 SGHTA and CDR2 FQGNSA come from the germline V gene. CDR3 in amino acids: CASSLTGVYEQYF. CDR3 nucleotides: TGTGCCAGCAGCTTGACAGGAGTCTACGAGCAGTACTTC. The variable domain in full, with the rest retrieved from reference TRBV7-2 and TRBJ2-7, is GAGVSQSPSNKVTEKGKDVELRCDPISGHTALYWYRQSLGQGLEFLIYFQGNSAPDKSGLPSDRFSAERTGGSVSTLTIQRTQQEDSAVYLCASSLTGVYEQYFGPGTRLTVT.

The CDR3: CATSRSVRRAGNTEAFF. In DNA form, the CDR3 reads TGTGCCACCAGCAGATCCGTGCGAAGGGCTGGGAACACTGAAGCTTTCTTT. This chain uses TRBV15 with TRBJ1-1; D ambiguous. This CDR3 comprises 17 residues. The germline V gene has CDR1 LNHNV and CDR2 YYDKDF (reference sequence). The germline V and J ends were trimmed by 2 bases and 1 base, with 17 bases remaining between them.

The rearrangement links TRBV7-2 to TRBJ2-1; 9 bases fit TRBD2. CDR3 length: 13 amino acids. The V gene's germline CDR1 is SGHTA and CDR2 FQGNSA. The V segment lost 9 bases and the J segment 8 bases; nucleotides outside the gene matches: 8. CDR3 sequence (DNA): TGTGCCAGTAGCGGGAGTTTTTTCGATGAGCAGTTCTTC. This encodes CASSGSFFDEQFF.

The J gene is TRBJ2-7, the V gene TRBV5-1, with TRBD2 identical over 8 bases. CDR1 SGHRS and CDR2 YFSETQ come from the germline V gene. The junction had 8 bases not matched to a gene; V was cut back by 3 bases and J by 6 bases. The CDR3 sequence is 14 residues long. Here the CDR3 reads CASSSAGATFEQYF. CDR3 nucleotides: TGCGCCAGCAGCTCAGCGGGGGCTACGTTCGAGCAGTACTTC.

The chain uses TRBV10-3 and TRBJ2-2; no reliable D call. Germline CDR1 and CDR2: ENHRY and SYGVKD. V was clipped by 2 bases and J by 1 base, with 8 bases between them. The CDR3 runs 15 residues. CDR3 coding DNA: TGTGCCATCAGTGAGACGGTCGGGAACACCGGGGAGCTGTTTTTT. Translation: CAISETVGNTGELFF.

This rearrangement joins TRBV2 to TRBJ2-1; D tentatively reads TRBD1 or TRBD2 (5 bases each). Germline V gives CDR1 SNHLY, CDR2 FYNNEI. Trimming left V 8 bases short and J 0 bases short, with 5 bases between. This CDR3 has 12 amino acids. The CDR3 DNA sequence: TGTGCCAGCGGGACCTCCTACAATGAGCAGTTCTTC. It translates to CASGTSYNEQFF. Based on the CDR3 plus reference TRBV2 and TRBJ2-1, the full variable domain is EPEVTQTPSHQVTQMGQEVILRCVPISNHLYFYWYRQILGQKVEFLVSFYNNEISEKSEIFDDQFSVERPDGSNFTLKIRSTKLEDSAMYFCASGTSYNEQFFGPGTRLTVL.